Listed below are T cell receptor beta chains from one sample, sequenced in a study of T cell responses to AZD1222 COVID-19 vaccine. Some clones are missing from TCRdb's copy, which holds only in-frame ones; the method was immunoSEQ multiplex PCR. The repertoire holds 120,000 or so clones, with 70% to 90% as singletons. The sample here was peripheral blood, taken on day 0 of AZD1222 vaccination. Receptors originate from an adult in good health. Each CDR3 is given with its conserved first and last residue. D genes are given only for firm matches. A clone size is listed for some rows: how often the clone was seen (once, few, many), or a class if it is expanded.

cdr3_aa cdr3_nt j_call v_call d_call clone_size
CASSQMDDYGYTF TGCGCCAGCAGCCAGATGGATGACTATGGCTACACCTTC TRBJ1-2 TRBV4-1 NA NA
CASSLMSSGGSTGELFF TGTGCCAGCAGCTTAATGTCTAGCGGGGGTTCAACCGGGGAGCTGTTTTTT TRBJ2-2 TRBV7-6 TRBD2 NA
CATSRDAENSPLHF TGTGCCACCAGCAGAGACGCAGAGAATTCACCCCTCCACTTT TRBJ1-6 TRBV15 NA NA
CATSERQTLGTGELFF TGTGCCACCAGTGAACGACAGACGCTCGGAACCGGGGAGCTGTTTTTT TRBJ2-2 TRBV24-1 NA few
CASSQMQGGIVGRNTIYF TGTGCCAGCAGCCAAATGCAGGGGGGCATCGTCGGTAGAAACACCATATATTTT TRBJ1-3 TRBV3-1/TRBV3-2 TRBD1 NA
CASSVGLAGGTDTQYF TGTGCCAGCAGCGTAGGTCTAGCGGGCGGCACAGATACGCAGTATTTT TRBJ2-3 TRBV9 TRBD2 NA
CASSLNLGGDGGYTF TGTGCCAGCAGTTTAAATCTTGGCGGGGATGGGGGCTACACCTTC TRBJ1-2 TRBV28 NA NA
CASSSGQGRRLPMNTEAFF TGTGCCAGCAGCTCGGGACAGGGGCGCCGTCTTCCAATGAACACTGAAGCTTTCTTT TRBJ1-1 TRBV7-2 TRBD1 NA
CATSEKTRTYQETQYF TGTGCCACCAGTGAAAAGACTAGGACGTACCAAGAGACCCAGTACTTC TRBJ2-5 TRBV24-1 NA once
CATSEAGQGEAFF TGTGCCACCAGTGAGGCCGGACAGGGTGAAGCTTTCTTT TRBJ1-1 TRBV24-1 TRBD1 NA
CASSQGQGLSYNSPLHF TGTGCCAGCAGTCAGGGACAGGGGCTATCCTATAATTCACCCCTCCACTTT TRBJ1-6 TRBV28 TRBD1 once
CASSLLQGPYEQYF TGTGCCAGCAGCTTATTACAGGGTCCCTACGAGCAGTACTTC TRBJ2-7 TRBV7-3 NA NA
CASSLPGTGSYEQYF TGTGCCAGCAGTTTACCCGGGACAGGCTCCTACGAGCAGTACTTC TRBJ2-7 TRBV28 TRBD1 NA
CASSFAQGNSPLHF TGCGCCAGCAGCTTCGCGCAGGGAAATTCACCCCTCCACTTT TRBJ1-6 TRBV4-3 NA few
CASSRPGAKNIQYF TGTGCCAGCAGTAGACCGGGGGCCAAAAACATTCAGTACTTC TRBJ2-4 TRBV28 NA NA
CASSRAAPRVRTGANVLTF TGTGCCAGTAGTCGCGCCGCACCCAGGGTTAGGACTGGGGCCAACGTCCTGACTTTC TRBJ2-6 TRBV19 NA NA
CASSGTGGGSPLHF TGTGCCAGCAGTGGGACAGGGGGGGGTTCACCCCTCCACTTT TRBJ1-6 TRBV28 TRBD1 NA